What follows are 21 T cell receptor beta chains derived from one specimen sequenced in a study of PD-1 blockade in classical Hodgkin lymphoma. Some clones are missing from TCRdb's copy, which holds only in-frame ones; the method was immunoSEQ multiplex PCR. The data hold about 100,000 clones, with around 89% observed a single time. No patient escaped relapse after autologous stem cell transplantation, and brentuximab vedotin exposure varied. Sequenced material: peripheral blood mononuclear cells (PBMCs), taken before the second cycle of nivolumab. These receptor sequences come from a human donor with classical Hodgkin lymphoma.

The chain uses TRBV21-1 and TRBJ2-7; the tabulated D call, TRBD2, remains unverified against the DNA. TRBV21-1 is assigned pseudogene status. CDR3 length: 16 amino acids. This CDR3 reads CASSEGAGLLLYEQYF. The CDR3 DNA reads TGTGCCAGCAGCGAAGGGGCGGGCCTACTCCTCTACGAGCAGTACTTC.

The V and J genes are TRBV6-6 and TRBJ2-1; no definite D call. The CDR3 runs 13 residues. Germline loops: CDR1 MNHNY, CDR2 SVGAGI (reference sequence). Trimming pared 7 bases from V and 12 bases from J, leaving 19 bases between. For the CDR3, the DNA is TGTGCCAGCACCCTAACGTTCTTGGAATCGCAGTTCTTC. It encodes CASTLTFLESQFF.

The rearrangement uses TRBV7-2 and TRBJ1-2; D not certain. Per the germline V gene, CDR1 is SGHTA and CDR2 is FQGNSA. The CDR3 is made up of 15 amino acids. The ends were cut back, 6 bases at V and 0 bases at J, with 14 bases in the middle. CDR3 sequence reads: CASSQATPANYGYTF. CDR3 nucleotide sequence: TGTGCCAGCAGTCAAGCGACACCCGCTAACTATGGCTACACCTTC.

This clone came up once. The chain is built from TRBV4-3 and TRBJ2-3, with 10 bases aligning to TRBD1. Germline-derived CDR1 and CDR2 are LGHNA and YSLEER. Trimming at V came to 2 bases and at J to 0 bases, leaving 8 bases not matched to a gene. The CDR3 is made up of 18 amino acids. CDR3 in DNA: TGCGCCAGCAGCCAACCCACCCGGACAGGGGGTAGCACAGATACGCAGTATTTT. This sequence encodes CASSQPTRTGGSTDTQYF.

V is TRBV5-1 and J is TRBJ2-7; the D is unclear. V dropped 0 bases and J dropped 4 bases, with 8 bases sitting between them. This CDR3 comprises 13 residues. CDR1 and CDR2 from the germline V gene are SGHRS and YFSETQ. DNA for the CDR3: TGCGCCAGCAGCTTGGAACTGCCTTACGAGCAGTACTTC. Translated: CASSLELPYEQYF.

CDR3 nucleotide sequence: TGTGCCTGGCGCGCGAACCCGGGGTCCACAGATACGCAGTATTTT. Its protein is CAWRANPGSTDTQYF. J is TRBJ2-3 and V is TRBV30; a weak D match, TRBD2 (5 bases). Between the trimmed V and J ends, which lost 5 bases and 2 bases, there was a span of 17 bases. Germline V gene lookup returns CDR1 GTSNPN and CDR2 SVGIG (reference sequence). CDR3 length: 15 residues.

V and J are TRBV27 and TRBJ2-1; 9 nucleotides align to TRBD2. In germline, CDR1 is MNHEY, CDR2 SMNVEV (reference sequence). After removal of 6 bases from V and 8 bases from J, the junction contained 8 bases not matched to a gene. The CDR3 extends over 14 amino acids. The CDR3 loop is CASRAGGGVYEQFF. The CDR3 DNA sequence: TGTGCCAGCAGGGCAGGCGGGGGGGTTTATGAGCAGTTCTTC.

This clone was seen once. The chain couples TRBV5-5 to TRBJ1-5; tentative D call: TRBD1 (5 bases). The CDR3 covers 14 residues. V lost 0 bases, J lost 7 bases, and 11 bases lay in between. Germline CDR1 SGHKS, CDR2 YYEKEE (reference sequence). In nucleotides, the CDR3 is TGTGCCAGCAGCTTGGAGGCAGGGAGGCAGCCCCAGCATTTT. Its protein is CASSLEAGRQPQHF.

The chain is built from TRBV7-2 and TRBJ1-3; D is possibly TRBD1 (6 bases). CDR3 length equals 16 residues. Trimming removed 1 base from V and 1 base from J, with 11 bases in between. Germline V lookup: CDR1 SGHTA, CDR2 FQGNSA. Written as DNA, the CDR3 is TGTGCCAGCAGCTTAGGGGGGGCACCTTCTGGAAACACCATATATTTT. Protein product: CASSLGGAPSGNTIYF.

The CDR3 protein is CASSPSAGNTGELFF. In DNA form, the CDR3 reads TGTGCCAGCAGCCCCTCGGCTGGCAACACCGGGGAGCTGTTTTTT. The rearrangement links TRBV11-2 to TRBJ2-2; D gene unclear. This CDR3 region has 15 residues. V lost 5 bases to trimming and J lost 2 bases, with 12 bases between them. Germline V gives CDR1 SGHAT, CDR2 FQNNGV.

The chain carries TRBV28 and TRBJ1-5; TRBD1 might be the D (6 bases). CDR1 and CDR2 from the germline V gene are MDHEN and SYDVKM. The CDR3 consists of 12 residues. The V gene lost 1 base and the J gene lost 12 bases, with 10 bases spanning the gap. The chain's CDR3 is CASSLLSGDQHF. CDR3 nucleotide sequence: TGTGCCAGCAGTTTATTGTCAGGGGACCAGCATTTT.

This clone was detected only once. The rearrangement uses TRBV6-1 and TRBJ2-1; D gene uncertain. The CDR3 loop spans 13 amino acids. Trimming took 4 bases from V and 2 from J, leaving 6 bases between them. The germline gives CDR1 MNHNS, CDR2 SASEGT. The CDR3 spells CASSGTAYNEQFF. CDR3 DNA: TGTGCCAGCAGTGGGACGGCCTACAATGAGCAGTTCTTC.

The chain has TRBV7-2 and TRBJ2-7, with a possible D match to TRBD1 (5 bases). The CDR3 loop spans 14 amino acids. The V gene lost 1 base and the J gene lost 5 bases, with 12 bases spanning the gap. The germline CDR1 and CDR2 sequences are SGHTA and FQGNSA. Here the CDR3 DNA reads TGTGCCAGCAGCTTAGTCCCAGGGTGGAACGAGCAGTACTTC. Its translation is CASSLVPGWNEQYF. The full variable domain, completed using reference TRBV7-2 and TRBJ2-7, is GAGVSQSPSNKVTEKGKDVELRCDPISGHTALYWYRQSLGQGLEFLIYFQGNSAPDKSGLPSDRFSAERTGGSVSTLTIQRTQQEDSAVYLCASSLVPGWNEQYFGPGTRLTVT.

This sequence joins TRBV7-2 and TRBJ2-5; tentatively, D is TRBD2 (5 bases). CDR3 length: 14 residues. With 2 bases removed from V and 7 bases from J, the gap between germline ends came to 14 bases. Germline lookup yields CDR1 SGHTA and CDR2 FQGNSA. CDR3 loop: CASSLRGSWGTQYF. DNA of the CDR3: TGTGCCAGCAGCTTACGGGGTTCTTGGGGGACCCAGTACTTC. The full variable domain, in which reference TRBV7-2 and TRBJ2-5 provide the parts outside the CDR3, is GAGVSQSPSNKVTEKGKDVELRCDPISGHTALYWYRQSLGQGLEFLIYFQGNSAPDKSGLPSDRFSAERTGGSVSTLTIQRTQQEDSAVYLCASSLRGSWGTQYFGPGTRLLVL.

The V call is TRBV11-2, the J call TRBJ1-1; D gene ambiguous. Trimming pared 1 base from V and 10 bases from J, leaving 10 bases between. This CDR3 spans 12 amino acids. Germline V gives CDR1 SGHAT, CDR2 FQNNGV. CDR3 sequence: CASSLVGVGAFF. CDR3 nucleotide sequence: TGTGCCAGCAGCTTAGTTGGGGTGGGAGCTTTCTTT. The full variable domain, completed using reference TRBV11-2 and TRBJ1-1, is EAGVAQSPRYKIIEKRQSVAFWCNPISGHATLYWYQQILGQGPKLLIQFQNNGVVDDSQLPKDRFSAERLKGVDSTLKIQPAKLEDSAVYLCASSLVGVGAFFGQGTRLTVV.

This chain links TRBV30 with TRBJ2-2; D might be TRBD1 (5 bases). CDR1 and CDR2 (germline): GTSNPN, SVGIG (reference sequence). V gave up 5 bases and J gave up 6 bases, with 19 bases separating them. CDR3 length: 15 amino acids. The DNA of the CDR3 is TGTGCCTGGGCCCTTGGGGCAGTCGGGCCCGGGGAGCTGTTTTTT. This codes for CAWALGAVGPGELFF. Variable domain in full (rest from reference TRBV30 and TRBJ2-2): SQTIHQWPATLVQPVGSPLSLECTVEGTSNPNLYWYRQAAGRGLQLLFYSVGIGQISSEVPQNLSASRPQDRQFILSSKKLLLSDSGFYLCAWALGAVGPGELFFGEGSRLTVL.

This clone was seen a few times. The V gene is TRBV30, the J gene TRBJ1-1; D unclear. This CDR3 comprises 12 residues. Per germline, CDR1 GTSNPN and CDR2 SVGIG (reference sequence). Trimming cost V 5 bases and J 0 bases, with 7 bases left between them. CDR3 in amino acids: CAWGYMNTEAFF. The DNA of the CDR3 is TGTGCCTGGGGGTATATGAACACTGAAGCTTTCTTT.

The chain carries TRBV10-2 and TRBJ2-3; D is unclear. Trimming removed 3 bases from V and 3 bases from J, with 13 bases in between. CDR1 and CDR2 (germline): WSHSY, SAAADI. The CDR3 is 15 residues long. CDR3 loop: CASSEGYRLTDTQYF. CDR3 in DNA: TGCGCCAGCAGTGAAGGGTATAGGCTAACAGATACGCAGTATTTT.

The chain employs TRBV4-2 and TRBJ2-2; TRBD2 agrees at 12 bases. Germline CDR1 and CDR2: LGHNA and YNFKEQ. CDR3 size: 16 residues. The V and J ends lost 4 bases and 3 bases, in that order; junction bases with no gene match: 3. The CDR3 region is CASSPGLAGDTGELFF. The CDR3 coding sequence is TGTGCCAGCAGCCCGGGACTAGCGGGCGACACCGGGGAGCTGTTTTTT.

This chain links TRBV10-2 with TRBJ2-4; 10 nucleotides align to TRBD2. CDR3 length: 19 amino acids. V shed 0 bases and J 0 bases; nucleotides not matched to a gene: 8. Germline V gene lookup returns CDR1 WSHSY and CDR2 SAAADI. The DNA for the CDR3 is TGCGCCAGCAGTGAGTCGGTGATAGCGGGGGGACTAGCCAAAAACATTCAGTACTTC. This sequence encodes CASSESVIAGGLAKNIQYF.

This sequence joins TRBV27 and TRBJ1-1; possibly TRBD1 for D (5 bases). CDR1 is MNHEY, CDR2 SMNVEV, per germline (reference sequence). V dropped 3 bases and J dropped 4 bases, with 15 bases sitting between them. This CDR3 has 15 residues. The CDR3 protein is CASSFNRFRGTEAFF. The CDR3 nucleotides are TGTGCCAGCAGTTTTAACAGGTTTCGGGGCACTGAAGCTTTCTTT.